This is a list of T cell receptor beta chains from one sample in a study of identifying expanded T cells in peripheral blood. Only in-frame clones appear in the TCRdb table, and some are missing; sequencing was by immunoSEQ multiplex PCR. Of approximately 120,000 clones listed, about 85% are singletons. Sequences were obtained from blood. The receptors were sampled from a person between 18 and 75 years old in good health. CDR3s include the opening cysteine and the closing phenylalanine or tryptophan. Fields, in order: J gene, D gene, clone size, V gene, CDR3 protein, CDR3 DNA. D genes are given only for firm matches. Clone size, where shown, is once, few, many, or a class for clones that have expanded.

J gene: TRBJ1-2; D gene: TRBD1; clone size: -; V gene: TRBV6-6; CDR3 protein: CASSWDRARGYTF; CDR3 DNA: TGTGCCAGCAGTTGGGACAGGGCGCGGGGCTACACCTTC
J gene: TRBJ1-3; D gene: -; clone size: -; V gene: TRBV15; CDR3 protein: CATSRDVRAEGNTIYF; CDR3 DNA: TGTGCCACCAGCAGAGATGTCAGGGCAGAAGGAAACACCATATATTTT
J gene: TRBJ2-1; D gene: -; clone size: -; V gene: TRBV7-2; CDR3 protein: CASSVPGGRGFF; CDR3 DNA: TGTGCCAGCAGCGTCCCAGGGGGGCGTGGGTTCTTC
J gene: TRBJ1-4; D gene: -; clone size: -; V gene: TRBV5-5; CDR3 protein: CASSLEPNGDEKLFF; CDR3 DNA: TGTGCCAGCAGCTTGGAGCCCAACGGAGACGAAAAACTGTTTTTT
J gene: TRBJ2-1; D gene: TRBD2; clone size: -; V gene: TRBV5-3; CDR3 protein: CARSLKLATGPNEQFF; CDR3 DNA: TGTGCCAGAAGCTTGAAACTAGCGACGGGACCCAATGAGCAGTTCTTC
J gene: TRBJ2-3; D gene: -; clone size: -; V gene: TRBV19; CDR3 protein: CASSIAQVTDTQYF; CDR3 DNA: TGTGCCAGTAGTATCGCGCAGGTAACCGATACGCAGTATTTT
J gene: TRBJ2-7; D gene: -; clone size: -; V gene: TRBV4-2; CDR3 protein: CASSLSVGSYEQYF; CDR3 DNA: TGTGCCAGCAGCCTCTCCGTGGGCTCCTACGAGCAGTACTTC
J gene: TRBJ1-1; D gene: -; clone size: -; V gene: TRBV28; CDR3 protein: CASTRAGIGTEAFF; CDR3 DNA: TGTGCCAGCACGAGGGCGGGTATCGGCACTGAAGCTTTCTTT
J gene: TRBJ2-7; D gene: -; clone size: -; V gene: TRBV7-2; CDR3 protein: CASSLASPEQYF; CDR3 DNA: TGTGCCAGCAGCTTAGCCAGTCCCGAGCAGTACTTC
J gene: TRBJ2-1; D gene: TRBD2; clone size: -; V gene: TRBV11-2; CDR3 protein: CASRPLAGGEQFF; CDR3 DNA: TGTGCCAGCAGGCCCTTAGCGGGAGGCGAGCAGTTCTTC
J gene: TRBJ2-7; D gene: TRBD2; clone size: -; V gene: TRBV2; CDR3 protein: CASRRTSGTYEQYF; CDR3 DNA: TGTGCCAGCCGAAGGACTAGCGGCACCTACGAGCAGTACTTC
J gene: TRBJ1-5; D gene: -; clone size: -; V gene: TRBV11-2; CDR3 protein: CASSFVDGQPQHF; CDR3 DNA: TGTGCCAGCAGCTTCGTGGACGGTCAGCCCCAGCATTTT
J gene: TRBJ2-1; D gene: TRBD2; clone size: -; V gene: TRBV5-1; CDR3 protein: CASIELAGGANEQFF; CDR3 DNA: TGCGCCAGCATCGAACTAGCGGGAGGGGCAAATGAGCAGTTCTTC
J gene: TRBJ1-5; D gene: -; clone size: -; V gene: TRBV19; CDR3 protein: CASRIWDSNQPQHF; CDR3 DNA: TGTGCCAGCCGGATATGGGATAGCAATCAGCCCCAGCATTTT
J gene: TRBJ1-5; D gene: -; clone size: -; V gene: TRBV28; CDR3 protein: CASSFRQSPHQPQHF; CDR3 DNA: TGTGCCAGCAGTTTTAGACAGTCGCCCCATCAGCCCCAGCATTTT
J gene: TRBJ2-7; D gene: -; clone size: -; V gene: TRBV10-3; CDR3 protein: CAITDGLAALEQYF; CDR3 DNA: TGTGCCATCACTGACGGGTTAGCAGCATTGGAGCAGTACTTC
J gene: TRBJ1-2; D gene: -; clone size: -; V gene: TRBV30; CDR3 protein: CAWETGLGYGYTF; CDR3 DNA: TGTGCCTGGGAAACAGGGCTGGGCTATGGCTACACCTTC
J gene: TRBJ1-2; D gene: -; clone size: -; V gene: TRBV5-6; CDR3 protein: CASSAEFGYGYTF; CDR3 DNA: TGTGCCAGCAGCGCGGAATTCGGCTATGGCTACACCTTC
J gene: TRBJ2-1; D gene: -; clone size: -; V gene: TRBV19; CDR3 protein: CASSNSERRSYNEQFF; CDR3 DNA: TGTGCCAGTAGTAATAGCGAAAGGCGGTCCTACAATGAGCAGTTCTTC
J gene: TRBJ1-2; D gene: TRBD1; clone size: once; V gene: TRBV5-1; CDR3 protein: CASSSYGTATSNYGYTF; CDR3 DNA: TGCGCCAGCAGCTCGTACGGGACAGCCACATCTAACTATGGCTACACCTTC
J gene: TRBJ2-2; D gene: TRBD1; clone size: -; V gene: TRBV4-3; CDR3 protein: CASSLRQGPGELFF; CDR3 DNA: TGCGCCAGCAGCCTCAGACAGGGGCCCGGGGAGCTGTTTTTT
J gene: TRBJ2-1; D gene: -; clone size: -; V gene: TRBV10-3; CDR3 protein: CAISQTYEQFF; CDR3 DNA: TGTGCCATCAGCCAGACGTATGAGCAGTTCTTC
J gene: TRBJ2-1; D gene: TRBD2; clone size: -; V gene: TRBV29-1; CDR3 protein: CSVEDRTSGPRGQFF; CDR3 DNA: TGCAGCGTTGAAGATCGAACTAGCGGGCCGCGGGGGCAGTTCTTC
J gene: TRBJ2-5; D gene: TRBD1; clone size: -; V gene: TRBV11-2; CDR3 protein: CASSYRDRGRETQYF; CDR3 DNA: TGTGCCAGCAGCTACCGGGACAGGGGGCGGGAGACCCAGTACTTC
J gene: TRBJ2-4; D gene: TRBD1; clone size: -; V gene: TRBV14; CDR3 protein: CASSRQGAAKNIQYF; CDR3 DNA: TGTGCCAGCAGCCGACAGGGGGCGGCCAAAAACATTCAGTACTTC
J gene: TRBJ2-5; D gene: -; clone size: once; V gene: TRBV5-8; CDR3 protein: CASSRMRDRQETQYF; CDR3 DNA: TGTGCCAGCAGCCGAATGCGGGACCGTCAAGAGACCCAGTACTTC
J gene: TRBJ1-2; D gene: TRBD1; clone size: -; V gene: TRBV19; CDR3 protein: CASSIQDRGYGYTF; CDR3 DNA: TGTGCCAGTAGTATCCAGGACAGGGGCTATGGCTACACCTTC
J gene: TRBJ2-1; D gene: -; clone size: -; V gene: TRBV30; CDR3 protein: CAWSIRPSYNEQFF; CDR3 DNA: TGTGCCTGGAGTATAAGACCTTCCTACAATGAGCAGTTCTTC
J gene: TRBJ1-5; D gene: TRBD1; clone size: -; V gene: TRBV5-1; CDR3 protein: CASSLGQGQPQHF; CDR3 DNA: TGCGCCAGCAGCTTGGGACAGGGCCAGCCCCAGCATTTT
J gene: TRBJ2-2; D gene: -; clone size: -; V gene: TRBV18; CDR3 protein: CASSPTQGHTGELFF; CDR3 DNA: TGTGCCAGCTCACCTACCCAGGGACACACCGGGGAGCTGTTTTTT
J gene: TRBJ1-2; D gene: -; clone size: -; V gene: TRBV4-1; CDR3 protein: CASSHSLVEGEGYTF; CDR3 DNA: TGCGCCAGCAGCCATTCCCTAGTAGAGGGAGAAGGCTACACCTTC
J gene: TRBJ1-1; D gene: -; clone size: -; V gene: TRBV6-6; CDR3 protein: CASSYTEAEAFF; CDR3 DNA: TGTGCCAGCAGTTATACCGAGGCTGAAGCTTTCTTT
J gene: TRBJ2-1; D gene: -; clone size: -; V gene: TRBV18; CDR3 protein: CASSRQSSYNEQFF; CDR3 DNA: TGTGCCAGCTCACGACAGAGCTCCTACAATGAGCAGTTCTTC
J gene: TRBJ2-5; D gene: -; clone size: -; V gene: TRBV9; CDR3 protein: CASSVLAEETQYF; CDR3 DNA: TGTGCCAGCAGCGTCTTAGCGGAAGAGACCCAGTACTTC
J gene: TRBJ1-1; D gene: TRBD1; clone size: -; V gene: TRBV4-1; CDR3 protein: CASSPTGQGASGTEAFF; CDR3 DNA: TGCGCCAGCAGCCCTACGGGACAGGGGGCGTCCGGCACTGAAGCTTTCTTT
J gene: TRBJ1-1; D gene: -; clone size: -; V gene: TRBV30; CDR3 protein: CAWTTLGYMNTEAFF; CDR3 DNA: TGTGCCTGGACCACTCTGGGGTACATGAACACTGAAGCTTTCTTT
J gene: TRBJ1-3; D gene: -; clone size: few; V gene: TRBV28; CDR3 protein: CASSRDRWGNTIYF; CDR3 DNA: TGTGCCAGCTCAAGAGACAGATGGGGAAACACCATATATTTT
J gene: TRBJ1-5; D gene: -; clone size: -; V gene: TRBV19; CDR3 protein: CASSIDGINQPQHF; CDR3 DNA: TGTGCCAGTAGTATAGACGGAATCAATCAGCCCCAGCATTTT
J gene: TRBJ2-1; D gene: -; clone size: -; V gene: TRBV20-1; CDR3 protein: CSAGYYNEQFF; CDR3 DNA: TGCAGTGCTGGCTACTACAATGAGCAGTTCTTC
J gene: TRBJ2-7; D gene: TRBD1; clone size: -; V gene: TRBV18; CDR3 protein: CASSPDRDEQYF; CDR3 DNA: TGTGCCAGCTCACCGGACAGGGACGAGCAGTACTTC
J gene: TRBJ2-6; D gene: -; clone size: few; V gene: TRBV6-6; CDR3 protein: CASDTSGANVLTF; CDR3 DNA: TGTGCCAGCGACACCTCTGGGGCCAACGTCCTGACTTTC
J gene: TRBJ1-5; D gene: TRBD1; clone size: -; V gene: TRBV5-1; CDR3 protein: CASSLGATGGFQPQHF; CDR3 DNA: TGCGCCAGCAGCTTGGGGGCGACAGGGGGTTTTCAGCCCCAGCATTTT
J gene: TRBJ1-2; D gene: -; clone size: once; V gene: TRBV27; CDR3 protein: CASSFSGYGYTF; CDR3 DNA: TGTGCCAGCAGTTTTTCCGGCTATGGCTACACCTTC
J gene: TRBJ2-7; D gene: -; clone size: -; V gene: TRBV4-3; CDR3 protein: CASSQSEGTRSNEQYF; CDR3 DNA: TGCGCCAGCAGCCAATCGGAGGGAACTCGGTCAAACGAGCAGTACTTC
J gene: TRBJ2-5; D gene: TRBD1; clone size: -; V gene: TRBV14; CDR3 protein: CASSQLGQGETQYF; CDR3 DNA: TGTGCCAGCAGCCAACTGGGACAGGGGGAGACCCAGTACTTC